Listed below are T cell receptor beta chains from one sample, sequenced in a study of blood T cell repertoires in COVID-19. Here immunoSEQ multiplex PCR was the method, and the copy in TCRdb shows in-frame clones only, minus some. The table records 90,000 to 100,000 clones, approximately 72% of them present only once. The sample comprised peripheral blood. Source of these receptors: a man between 65 and 85 years old with acute or convalescent COVID-19. Each CDR3 is given with its conserved first and last residue. Each record gives: V gene, clone size, D gene, J gene, CDR3 DNA, CDR3 protein. A D gene is named only where the DNA matches it firmly. Clone size is stated in some rows and not others, as once, few, many or a class when expanded.

TRBV11-2	NA	NA	TRBJ2-7	TGTGCCAGCAGCTTAGCTTCCGGGGGGCTTAAGTACGAGCAGTACTTC	CASSLASGGLKYEQYF
TRBV7-9	NA	NA	TRBJ2-1	TGTGCCAGCAGCTTAGGTCGAGATGAGCAGTTCTTC	CASSLGRDEQFF
TRBV5-6	NA	NA	TRBJ1-2	TGTGCCAGCAGCTTTGCGTCACGACATAACTATGGCTACACCTTC	CASSFASRHNYGYTF
TRBV7-7	NA	TRBD2	TRBJ2-2	TGTGCTAGCAGCTCGGGACTAGCGGGCACCGGGGAGCTGTTTTTT	CASSSGLAGTGELFF
TRBV19	NA	TRBD2	TRBJ2-1	TGTGCCAGTAGTATGCCGTGGACTAGCGGGAGCAATGAGCAGTTCTTC	CASSMPWTSGSNEQFF
TRBV14	NA	TRBD1	TRBJ2-7	TGTGCCAGCAGCCAACTCTTGACAGGGATTTACGAGCAGTACTTC	CASSQLLTGIYEQYF
TRBV27	few	TRBD1	TRBJ1-4	TGTGCCAGCAGTCTCAGACAGGGGAATGGAGCGGCTAATGAAAAACTGTTTTTT	CASSLRQGNGAANEKLFF
TRBV19	NA	TRBD1	TRBJ1-2	TGTGCCAGTAGTAGGGGACAGGGGCAATATGGCTACACCTTC	CASSRGQGQYGYTF
TRBV9	NA	NA	TRBJ1-5	TGTGCCAGCAGCGTAGATCCCAGTAGCAATCAGCCCCAGCATTTT	CASSVDPSSNQPQHF
TRBV6-1	NA	TRBD1	TRBJ2-1	TGTGCCAGCAGTGCGGCCGGGACAGGGGCACACAATGAGCAGTTCTTC	CASSAAGTGAHNEQFF
TRBV6-2/TRBV6-3	NA	TRBD1	TRBJ2-3	TGTGCCAGCAGCCACCCCCCGGGACAGGGCACAGATACGCAGTATTTT	CASSHPPGQGTDTQYF
TRBV27	NA	NA	TRBJ2-7	TGTGCCAGCAGTTTATCGAAGGGACATTTATCCTACGAGCAGTACTTC	CASSLSKGHLSYEQYF
TRBV7-8	NA	NA	TRBJ1-5	TGTGCCAGCACCCTACGGGAGGGCAATCAGCCCCAGCATTTT	CASTLREGNQPQHF
TRBV2	once	NA	TRBJ1-4	TGTGCCAGCAGTGAGATCCGAGCCTCAACTAATGAAAAACTGTTTTTT	CASSEIRASTNEKLFF
TRBV7-9	NA	TRBD1	TRBJ1-1	TGTGCCAGCATCGCCGGGACAGGGCATTTCCCAGCTTTCTTT	CASIAGTGHFPAFF
TRBV5-1	NA	NA	TRBJ1-1	TGCGCCAGCAGCTTGGGGACGGTCCGGGGGACTGAAGCTTTCTTT	CASSLGTVRGTEAFF
TRBV5-6	few	NA	TRBJ2-7	TGTGCCAGCAGCCGATCCTGGACAGAGTTTACCCACGAGCAGTACTTC	CASSRSWTEFTHEQYF
TRBV19	NA	TRBD1	TRBJ2-7	TGTGCCAGTAGTCTAACGGGACAGGTCTCCTACGAGCAGTACTTC	CASSLTGQVSYEQYF
TRBV3-1/TRBV3-2	once	NA	TRBJ2-1	TGTGCCAGCAGCGACGTTGCCCGGAGACCCTACAATGAGCAGTTCTTC	CASSDVARRPYNEQFF
TRBV4-3	once	TRBD1	TRBJ2-7	TGCGCCAGCAGCCAAGATCCGACAGGGGACTACGAGCAGTACTTC	CASSQDPTGDYEQYF
TRBV11-2	few	NA	TRBJ2-7	TGTGCCAGCAGCCGGGCGGGGGCCAGTGACGAGCAGTACTTC	CASSRAGASDEQYF
TRBV15	NA	NA	TRBJ1-2	TGTGCCACCAGCAGAGCGGCAGGGGATGGCTACACCTTC	CATSRAAGDGYTF
TRBV7-8	NA	TRBD2	TRBJ2-3	TGTGCCAGCAGCTCAAGACTAATAGCGGGAGGGCGGGGCACAGATACGCAGTATTTT	CASSSRLIAGGRGTDTQYF
TRBV18	NA	NA	TRBJ1-5	TGTGCCAGCTCACCAGGCCCTAATCAGCCCCAGCATTTT	CASSPGPNQPQHF
TRBV21-1	NA	NA	TRBJ2-3	TGTGCCAGCCGGAAACTAGCCCTTAGGACAGATACGCAGTATTTT	CASRKLALRTDTQYF
TRBV7-3	NA	NA	TRBJ2-3	TGTGCCAGCAGCTTAAGGGCCGGGACAACCTCAGATACGCAGTATTTT	CASSLRAGTTSDTQYF